This entry concerns a single T cell receptor (beta chain). Its antigen is unknown. The data originate from a study of T cell responses to AZD1222 COVID-19 vaccine. Study-level points and caveats: At 160-218 and 743-854, vaccine-associated CD4 TCRs were dominant, and they spanned spike. Spike-specific TCR breadth and depth both grew after two AZD1222 doses.

Profiling relied on immunoSEQ multiplex PCR, and the TCRdb table lists in-frame clones only, not all of them. The sample includes roughly 180,000 clones, 87% of them seen just once. The CDR3 contains 15 residues. Germline V gene sequence: CDR1 MNHEY, CDR2 SVGAGI. Trimming removed 3 bases from V and 5 bases from J, with 13 bases in between. The clonotype comes from an adult in good health. This chain joins TRBV6-5 and TRBJ2-2; no definite D call. The sample here was peripheral blood, taken on day 0 of MenACWY control vaccination. The CDR3: CASSYGPARTGELFF. For the CDR3, the DNA is TGTGCCAGCAGTTATGGGCCCGCGAGGACCGGGGAGCTGTTTTTT.